One and the same sample provided the 27 T cell receptor beta chains below, sequenced in a study of T cell changes during pregnancy in multiple sclerosis. TCRdb's table, derived via immunoSEQ multiplex PCR, lists solely in-frame clones and lacks some. Of 49,000 or so clones listed, approximately 90% were seen once; the top ten hold about 0.36%. Specimen: CD4+ T cells from peripheral blood mononuclear cells, collected in the second trimester of pregnancy. These receptors were obtained from a female donor in good health, enrolled as a control in a pregnancy study.

This clone was recorded only once. The V gene is TRBV5-4, the J gene TRBJ1-2; 9 positions match TRBD1. Per the germline V gene, CDR1 is SGHNT and CDR2 is YYREEE (reference sequence). CDR3 length: 15 residues. Trimming at V came to 4 bases and at J to 5 bases, leaving 9 bases not matched to a gene. The CDR3 DNA follows: TGTGCCAGCAGCGGAGGACAGGGGAGGGTTTATGGCTACACCTTC. It specifies CASSGGQGRVYGYTF.

This clone was detected once. This chain uses TRBV10-3 with TRBJ2-7; D call uncertain. Germline loops: CDR1 ENHRY, CDR2 SYGVKD. The CDR3 has 12 residues. V gave up 3 bases and J gave up 3 bases, with 6 bases separating them. CDR3 nucleotide sequence: TGTGCCATCAGTGACCCACTCTACGAGCAGTACTTC. Amino acid sequence: CAISDPLYEQYF.

The count of this clone is one. V usage is TRBV18 and J usage is TRBJ2-4; D is possibly TRBD2 (6 bases). Germline CDR1 is KGHSH and CDR2 is LQKENI. This CDR3 has 16 amino acids. Trimming stripped 3 bases from V and 4 bases from J, with 16 bases between. CDR3 loop: CASSPAVASVKNIQYF. For the CDR3, the DNA is TGTGCCAGCTCACCCGCGGTGGCTAGCGTTAAAAACATTCAGTACTTC.

The chain has TRBV6-4 and TRBJ1-5, with D tentatively TRBD1 (5 bases). Germline V lookup: CDR1 MRHNA, CDR2 SNTAGT. The CDR3 spans 17 residues. V gave up 5 bases and J gave up 6 bases, with 23 bases separating them. This CDR3 is CASSSDDQTRVGQPQHF. The CDR3 DNA sequence: TGTGCCAGCAGTTCAGACGACCAGACCAGGGTAGGTCAGCCCCAGCATTTT.

V usage is TRBV28 and J usage is TRBJ1-5; 10 bases fit TRBD1. This CDR3 is built from 15 residues. Germline V gene sequence: CDR1 MDHEN, CDR2 SYDVKM. The ends lost 3 bases at V and 4 bases at J; junction bases unmatched: 3. CDR3 region: CASSLGTGVNQPQHF. Here the CDR3 DNA reads TGTGCCAGCAGTTTGGGGACAGGGGTTAATCAGCCCCAGCATTTT.

This clone came up once. The chain has TRBV20-1 and TRBJ2-2, with D tentatively TRBD2 (5 bases). V lost 8 bases and J lost 4, with 8 bases in between. The germline CDR1 and CDR2 sequences are DFQATT and SNEGSKA (reference sequence). The CDR3 runs to 11 residues. The CDR3 sequence: CSPRGTGELFF. The CDR3 DNA reads TGCAGTCCCCGGGGCACCGGGGAGCTGTTTTTT.

This chain joins TRBV6-5 and TRBJ2-1, with a possible D match to TRBD2 (6 bases). CDR3 length equals 15 residues. V was clipped by 4 bases and J by 4 bases, with 14 bases between them. Germline CDR1 reads MNHEY; CDR2 reads SVGAGI. CDR3 loop: CASSLSTGEYNEQFF. The CDR3 bases are TGTGCCAGCAGTTTATCCACGGGGGAGTACAATGAGCAGTTCTTC.

The chain uses TRBV2 and TRBJ2-3; 12 nucleotides agree with TRBD2. V gave up 3 bases and J gave up 8 bases; unmatched junction bases: 9. Germline V gene lookup returns CDR1 SNHLY and CDR2 FYNNEI. The CDR3 contains 16 residues. The CDR3 nucleotides read TGTGCCAGCAGTGAGGCGGCTAGCGGGGGGGCCGGTACGCAGTATTTT. This sequence encodes CASSEAASGGAGTQYF. The full variable domain, completed using reference TRBV2 and TRBJ2-3, is EPEVTQTPSHQVTQMGQEVILRCVPISNHLYFYWYRQILGQKVEFLVSFYNNEISEKSEIFDDQFSVERPDGSNFTLKIRSTKLEDSAMYFCASSEAASGGAGTQYFGPGTRLTVL.

This clone was seen only once. This chain connects TRBV19 to TRBJ1-6; D uncertain. The germline gives CDR1 LNHDA, CDR2 SQIVND (reference sequence). The germline V and J ends were trimmed by 0 bases and 6 bases, with 9 bases remaining between them. This CDR3 has 15 residues. CDR3 sequence reads: CASSIDAGRNSPLHF. The CDR3 coding sequence is TGTGCCAGTAGTATAGATGCAGGCCGTAATTCACCCCTCCACTTT.

This sequence joins TRBV4-2 and TRBJ2-1; 8 positions match TRBD2. J lost 7 bases, V lost 0 bases, and 8 bases had no gene match. CDR1 is LGHNA, CDR2 YNFKEQ, per germline. The CDR3 consists of 16 residues. CDR3 DNA: TGTGCCAGCAGCCAAGATACGGGGGGGCCACAGAATGAGCAGTTCTTC. It specifies CASSQDTGGPQNEQFF.

The J gene is TRBJ1-2, the V gene TRBV7-2; D unresolved. Looked up from germline, CDR1 is SGHTA and CDR2 is FQGNSA. The CDR3 spans 14 residues. Trimming left V 7 bases short and J 4 bases short, with 16 bases between. This CDR3 reads CASTLRPSPYGYTF. DNA for the CDR3: TGTGCCAGCACCCTGCGTCCCTCACCCTATGGCTACACCTTC.

The chain combines TRBV7-2 with TRBJ1-1; 10 nucleotides align to TRBD1. The trim removed 4 bases at V and 10 bases at J, leaving 6 bases unmatched. Germline V gene data show CDR1 as SGHTA and CDR2 as FQGNSA. The CDR3 totals 13 residues. CDR3 in amino acids: CASSSRQGATAFF. CDR3 sequence (DNA): TGTGCCAGCAGCTCAAGACAGGGGGCCACAGCTTTCTTT.

This chain links TRBV7-3 with TRBJ2-5; D may be TRBD1 (5 bases). V lost 5 bases to trimming and J lost 2 bases, with 12 bases between them. This CDR3 is built from 14 residues. CDR1 and CDR2 from the germline V gene are SGHTA and FQGTGA. The CDR3 is CASSPTDRQETQYF. CDR3 nucleotides: TGTGCCAGCAGCCCCACCGACAGACAAGAGACCCAGTACTTC. Complete variable domain (other parts from reference TRBV7-3 and TRBJ2-5): GAGVSQTPSNKVTEKGKYVELRCDPISGHTALYWYRQSLGQGPEFLIYFQGTGAADDSGLPNDRFFAVRPEGSVSTLKIQRTERGDSAVYLCASSPTDRQETQYFGPGTRLLVL.

The J gene is TRBJ2-1, the V gene TRBV7-3; 11 bases line up with TRBD2. The germline gives CDR1 SGHTA, CDR2 FQGTGA. Trimming took 2 bases from V and 6 from J; bases not matched to a gene: 6. There are 16 residues in the CDR3. The DNA of the CDR3 is TGTGCCAGCAGCTTAGTCCTAGCGGGGGGAGTCAATGAGCAGTTCTTC. Its protein product is CASSLVLAGGVNEQFF.

The DNA of the CDR3 is TGCACCAGCAGCCAAGTGCAGGACAGGGTGTACGAGCAGTACTTC. This codes for CTSSQVQDRVYEQYF. The gene calls are TRBV1 and TRBJ2-7; the table's D gene call, TRBD1, was not cross checked with the DNA. TRBV1 is described as a pseudogene. CDR3 size: 15 residues.

The CDR3 DNA sequence: TGTGCCAGCAGTGAAGCGGCGGGGGGCAGAGTCCTGACTTTC. Translating gives CASSEAAGGRVLTF. J is TRBJ2-6 and V is TRBV6-1, with 8 bases aligning to TRBD2. V lost 0 bases and J lost 13; bases outside the gene matches: 5. In germline, CDR1 is MNHNS, CDR2 SASEGT. The CDR3 is 14 residues long.

The chain joins TRBV19 to TRBJ2-2; 12 nucleotides agree with TRBD2. V trimming: 4 bases; J trimming: 5 bases; junction bases outside the gene matches: 8. This CDR3 is 17 amino acids long. From germline, CDR1 is LNHDA and CDR2 SQIVND (reference sequence). CDR3 bases: TGTGCCAGTAGTACGGTGGCTAGCGGGGGGGGAACCGGGGAGCTGTTTTTT. The encoded protein is CASSTVASGGGTGELFF.

CDR3 nucleotide sequence: TGCGCCAGCAGCCAAGATCCGGGACTAATGAATGAGCAGTTCTTC. Translation gives CASSQDPGLMNEQFF. The chain is built from TRBV4-3 and TRBJ2-1, with TRBD2 identical over 7 bases. J was trimmed by 7 bases and V by 0 bases; bases with no gene match: 6. The CDR3 runs 15 residues. Germline assignment: CDR1 LGHNA and CDR2 YSLEER.

CDR3 region: CASSVLTGGEAFF. The CDR3 DNA is TGTGCCAGCAGCGTTCTAACAGGGGGTGAAGCTTTCTTT. The V and J genes are TRBV11-3 and TRBJ1-1; 8 bases are a match to TRBD1. The germline gives CDR1 SGHNT, CDR2 YENEEA. Trimming cost V 5 bases and J 7 bases; bases outside gene matches: 6. The CDR3 is 13 amino acids.

CDR3 residues: CASSRGRGRADTQYF. As DNA, the CDR3 is TGTGCCAGCAGCCGAGGAAGGGGGAGGGCAGATACGCAGTATTTT. This chain links TRBV7-3 with TRBJ2-3; maybe TRBD2 (7 bases). The CDR3 is made up of 15 amino acids. Germline CDR1 SGHTA, CDR2 FQGTGA. V lost 5 bases and J 4 bases, leaving 16 bases between the germline ends.

This chain uses TRBV4-1 with TRBJ2-7; 7 nucleotides align to TRBD1. This CDR3 spans 16 amino acids. Unmatched junction bases numbered 15, after V lost 4 bases and J lost 6 bases. CDR1 and CDR2 (germline): MGHRA, YSYEKL. CDR3: CASSPYRQGSRGEQYF. The CDR3 bases are TGCGCCAGCAGCCCATATCGACAGGGATCGAGAGGCGAGCAGTACTTC.

This rearrangement joins TRBV19 to TRBJ2-1; D ambiguous. Germline values: CDR1 LNHDA, CDR2 SQIVND (reference sequence). CDR3 length: 14 residues. V shed 6 bases and J shed 1 base, with 10 bases lying between them. The CDR3 DNA sequence: TGTGCCAGTAGAGCCCCACCATCCTACAATGAGCAGTTCTTC. It yields the protein CASRAPPSYNEQFF.

In this sample, this clone turned up a few times. The V gene is TRBV2, the J gene TRBJ1-3, with D maybe TRBD1 (5 bases). V shed 7 bases and J shed 2 bases, with 15 bases lying between them. Germline V CDR1 and CDR2: SNHLY, FYNNEI. There are 15 residues in the CDR3. The CDR3 DNA reads as TGTGCCAGCACTGGGGCGGGATGGGCTGGAAACACCATATATTTT. As protein: CASTGAGWAGNTIYF.

This chain uses TRBV7-6 with TRBJ2-5; 7 bases agree with TRBD1. CDR3 size: 14 residues. The germline CDR1 and CDR2 sequences are SGHVS and FNYEAQ. Unmatched junction bases numbered 6, after V lost 5 bases and J lost 3 bases. The CDR3 sequence: CASSLNRGEETQYF. DNA for the CDR3: TGTGCCAGCAGCCTTAACAGGGGAGAAGAGACCCAGTACTTC.

This clone was seen just once. The V gene is TRBV5-4, the J gene TRBJ1-2; TRBD1 aligns across 7 bases. Germline CDR1 reads SGHNT; CDR2 reads YYREEE (reference sequence). With 4 bases clipped from V and 2 bases from J, the junction kept 5 bases outside the gene matches. The length of the CDR3 is 14 residues. The CDR3 loop reads CASSRETGNYGYTF. CDR3 nucleotides: TGTGCCAGCAGCAGAGAGACAGGGAACTATGGCTACACCTTC.

The chain employs TRBV5-6 and TRBJ2-5; D might be TRBD2 (6 bases). Germline CDR1 reads SGHDT; CDR2 reads YYEEEE. Trimming left V 6 bases short and J 1 base short, with 10 bases between. This CDR3 contains 13 residues. CDR3 coding DNA: TGTGCCAGCACCACGGGACTCCAAGAGACCCAGTACTTC. Its translation: CASTTGLQETQYF.

The rearrangement uses TRBV30 and TRBJ2-7; 8 bases line up with TRBD1. Germline V gives CDR1 GTSNPN, CDR2 SVGIG (reference sequence). The junction had 11 bases not matched to a gene; V was cut back by 4 bases and J by 6 bases. The CDR3 has 14 amino acids. The CDR3 DNA reads TGTGCCTGGAAGATGACAGGGGCCCAGGGCGAGCAGTACTTC. Translation: CAWKMTGAQGEQYF.